The 15 T cell receptor beta chains presented below share a single source sample, sequenced in a study of T cell responses to AZD1222 COVID-19 vaccine (dated by TCRdb to the early 2020s). Library preparation was by the immunoSEQ multiplex PCR assay. Not all clones reach the TCRdb copy of this immuneACCESS table, which keeps in-frame sequences only. Checked studies attribute under half of the gap to unresolved V genes and leave the rest unexplained. This sample comprises roughly 120,000 clones, about 81% of them detected only once. In total, the top ten clones hold 3.5% to 5% of the sample. The intended sense of this specimen's time point label: baseline before first vaccination. The specimen was peripheral blood, collected on day 0 of AZD1222 vaccination. The source of these receptors is an adult in good health.

The V gene is TRBV5-1, the J gene TRBJ1-6, with D possibly being TRBD1 (6 bases). CDR1 is SGHRS and CDR2 is YFSETQ in the germline V gene. The CDR3 is 14 amino acids. Trimming took off 2 bases at V and 10 bases at J, with 13 bases between the two ends. The CDR3 loop reads CASSLHRDGSPLHF. The CDR3 DNA reads TGCGCCAGCAGCTTACACAGGGATGGGTCACCCCTCCACTTT. Filled out from reference TRBV5-1 and TRBJ1-6, the complete variable domain reads KAGVTQTPRYLIKTRGQQVTLSCSPISGHRSVSWYQQTPGQGLQFLFEYFSETQRNKGNFPGRFSGRQFSNSRSEMNVSTLELGDSALYLCASSLHRDGSPLHFGNGTRLTVT.

The CDR3 nucleotides are TGTGCCAGCAGGACCGGGACAGGGGGATTCAGCGAGCAGTACTTC. Encoded protein: CASRTGTGGFSEQYF. The chain recombines TRBV6-5 with TRBJ2-7; 11 bases agree with TRBD1. The V gene end was trimmed by 6 bases and the J gene end by 6 bases; junction bases not matched to a gene: 10. From germline, CDR1 is MNHEY and CDR2 SVGAGI. CDR3 size: 15 residues.

In DNA form, the CDR3 reads TGTGCCAGCAGTGACACAGGGAACGAGCAGTACTTC. Amino acid sequence: CASSDTGNEQYF. The genes are TRBV7-9 and TRBJ2-7; tentative D call: TRBD1 (6 bases). V shed 6 bases and J shed 5 bases, with 11 bases lying between them. The germline V gene encodes CDR1 SEHNR and CDR2 FQNEAQ (reference sequence). The CDR3 length is 12 residues.

The chain joins TRBV24-1 to TRBJ2-1, with 12 nucleotides matching TRBD2. Per the germline V gene, CDR1 is KGHDR and CDR2 is SFDVKD. V dropped 6 bases and J dropped 6; count of bases not matched to a gene: 5. The CDR3 runs to 15 residues. In nucleotides, the CDR3 is TGTGCCACCAGTCACACTAGCGGGAGGACCAATGAGCAGTTCTTC. Translating gives CATSHTSGRTNEQFF.

The chain links TRBV9 to TRBJ2-7; maybe TRBD1 (5 bases). This CDR3 is built from 15 residues. Germline loops: CDR1 SGDLS, CDR2 YYNGEE. V dropped 0 bases and J dropped 0 bases, with 10 bases sitting between them. Written as DNA, the CDR3 is TGTGCCAGCAGCGTAGCCACAGGATACTCCTACGAGCAGTACTTC. Amino acids: CASSVATGYSYEQYF.

The chain combines TRBV19 with TRBJ1-2; D is unclear. Trimming removed 3 bases from V and 5 bases from J, with 10 bases in between. The CDR3 has 13 residues. Germline V gives CDR1 LNHDA, CDR2 SQIVND (reference sequence). The CDR3 region is CASSIGAEYGYTF. The CDR3 DNA reads as TGTGCCAGTAGTATCGGAGCAGAGTATGGCTACACCTTC.

The rearrangement links TRBV27 to TRBJ1-4; unclear D gene. Germline assignment: CDR1 MNHEY and CDR2 SMNVEV (reference sequence). Trimming removed 5 bases from V and 4 bases from J, with 8 bases in between. This CDR3 contains 13 residues. CDR3: CASSSQNNEKLFF. CDR3 nucleotide sequence: TGTGCCAGCAGTAGTCAGAATAATGAAAAACTGTTTTTT.

The gene calls are TRBV29-1 and TRBJ1-1; 7 bases agree with TRBD1. Losses at the gene ends were 7 bases for V and 5 bases for J; bases not matched to a gene: 7. The CDR3 runs to 12 residues. Germline V gives CDR1 SQVTM, CDR2 ANQGSEA. The CDR3 loop is CSARTGRTEAFF. The CDR3 DNA reads TGCAGCGCCCGGACAGGTAGGACTGAAGCTTTCTTT.

The chain has TRBV3-1 (or the pseudogene TRBV3-2) and TRBJ2-2; TRBD2 aligns across 13 bases. V was clipped by 1 base and J by 7 bases; unmatched bases: 9. The CDR3 loop spans 18 amino acids. Germline CDR1 LGHDT, CDR2 YNNKEL (reference sequence). CDR3 loop: CASSQAGLAGVEGGELFF. CDR3 bases: TGTGCCAGCAGCCAAGCCGGACTAGCGGGAGTGGAAGGCGGGGAGCTGTTTTTT.

The chain uses TRBV24-1 and TRBJ2-3, with 10 bases lining up with TRBD2. Germline CDR1 and CDR2: KGHDR and SFDVKD. CDR3 length: 14 residues. V gave up 9 bases and J gave up 0 bases; unmatched junction bases: 2. The CDR3 here is CATGLAASTDTQYF. In DNA form, the CDR3 reads TGTGCCACCGGACTAGCGGCTAGCACAGATACGCAGTATTTT.

The table lists this clone with a count of one. This rearrangement joins TRBV3-1 (or the pseudogene TRBV3-2) to TRBJ2-3; D may correspond to TRBD1 or TRBD2 (6 bases each). V lost 0 bases to trimming and J lost 3 bases, with 16 bases between them. The V gene's germline CDR1 is LGHDT and CDR2 YNNKEL (reference sequence). CDR3 length: 17 amino acids. Here the CDR3 reads CASSQEGGPSGTDTQYF. The CDR3 nucleotides read TGTGCCAGCAGCCAAGAAGGGGGGCCTTCGGGGACAGATACGCAGTATTTT.

This chain links TRBV5-1 with TRBJ2-1, with D possibly matching TRBD2 (6 bases). This CDR3 comprises 16 residues. The germline V gene has CDR1 SGHRS and CDR2 YFSETQ. The V end was cut by 4 bases, the J end by 3 bases, with 17 bases between. The DNA for the CDR3 is TGCGCCAGCAGCCCCCCCAGGGTAGCGGACTACAATGAGCAGTTCTTC. Translation gives CASSPPRVADYNEQFF.

This clone was detected once. The rearrangement joins TRBV27 to TRBJ2-2; D gene unclear. V was clipped by 2 bases and J by 0 bases, with 7 bases between them. In germline, CDR1 is MNHEY, CDR2 SMNVEV (reference sequence). CDR3 size: 15 residues. The CDR3: CASSLGSSNTGELFF. DNA of the CDR3: TGTGCCAGCAGTTTAGGGTCCTCGAACACCGGGGAGCTGTTTTTT.

This chain connects TRBV10-3 to TRBJ2-7; 14 bases fit TRBD2. The CDR3 consists of 17 residues. J was trimmed by 3 bases and V by 9 bases; bases with no gene match: 13. Germline-derived CDR1 and CDR2 are ENHRY and SYGVKD. CDR3 in amino acids: CAITPDPGLAGVYEQYF. CDR3 bases: TGTGCCATTACCCCCGACCCGGGACTAGCGGGAGTCTACGAGCAGTACTTC.

This clone was counted once. The chain uses TRBV4-1 and TRBJ2-4, with D perhaps matching TRBD2 (7 bases). The germline CDR1 and CDR2 sequences are MGHRA and YSYEKL. The germline V and J ends were trimmed by 4 bases and 7 bases, with 29 bases remaining between them. This CDR3 region has 19 residues. This chain's CDR3 is CASSPSGGGSGRPSNIQYF. The CDR3 nucleotides read TGCGCCAGCAGCCCCTCAGGCGGGGGCTCGGGCCGACCGTCCAACATTCAGTACTTC.